Listed here are 2 T cell receptor beta chains from one sample, sequenced in a study of blood T cell repertoires in COVID-19. The protocol was immunoSEQ multiplex PCR, while the TCRdb copy is restricted to in-frame clones and leaves out a portion. Of roughly 200,000 clones listed, around 90% were seen once; the top ten hold roughly 6.7%. Sequenced sample: peripheral blood. The receptor source for this set is a man between 35 and 55 years old with acute or convalescent COVID-19.

V usage is TRBV6-1 and J usage is TRBJ2-5, with TRBD2 matching over 9 bases. From germline, CDR1 is MNHNS and CDR2 SASEGT. The CDR3 covers 16 residues. The junction had 10 bases not matched to a gene; V was cut back by 3 bases and J by 5 bases. This chain's CDR3 is CASSDRASGVYETQYF. The DNA of the CDR3 is TGTGCCAGCAGTGATCGGGCTAGCGGGGTTTATGAGACCCAGTACTTC.

The V call is TRBV19, the J call TRBJ2-1; D possibly corresponds to TRBD2 (6 bases). Looked up from germline, CDR1 is LNHDA and CDR2 is SQIVND (reference sequence). CDR3 size: 15 residues. Trimming removed 5 bases from V and 0 bases from J, with 11 bases in between. Written as DNA, the CDR3 is TGTGCCAGTAGTCCCGGGACTTTCTCCTACAATGAGCAGTTCTTC. Its protein is CASSPGTFSYNEQFF.